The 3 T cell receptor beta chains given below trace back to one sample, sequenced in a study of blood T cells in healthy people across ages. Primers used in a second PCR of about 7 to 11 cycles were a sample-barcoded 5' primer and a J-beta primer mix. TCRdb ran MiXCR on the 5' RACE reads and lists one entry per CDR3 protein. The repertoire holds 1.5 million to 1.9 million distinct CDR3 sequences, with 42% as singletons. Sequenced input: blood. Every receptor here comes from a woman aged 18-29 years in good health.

As DNA, the CDR3 is TGTGCCAGCAGCAACCGACAGGAATATGGCTACACCTTC. It codes for CASSNRQEYGYTF. This chain uses TRBV7-9 with TRBJ1-2; TRBD1 is a possible D gene (6 bases). The V end lost 5 bases, the J end lost 5 bases, and 12 bases lay between the germline ends. Per germline, CDR1 SEHNR and CDR2 FQNEAQ (reference sequence). The CDR3 extends over 13 amino acids.

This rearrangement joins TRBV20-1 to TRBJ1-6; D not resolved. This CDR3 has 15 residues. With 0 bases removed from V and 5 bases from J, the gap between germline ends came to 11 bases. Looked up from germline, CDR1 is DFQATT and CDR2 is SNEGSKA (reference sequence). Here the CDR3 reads CSARDRAVHNSPLHF. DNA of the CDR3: TGCAGTGCTAGAGATCGGGCAGTTCATAATTCACCCCTCCACTTT.

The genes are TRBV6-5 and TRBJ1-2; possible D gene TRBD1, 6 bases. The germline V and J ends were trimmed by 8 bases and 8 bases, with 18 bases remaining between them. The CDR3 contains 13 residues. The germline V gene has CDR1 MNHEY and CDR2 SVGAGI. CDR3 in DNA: TGTGCCAGCCGGGGGGCAGGCGGCGACGGCTACACCTTC. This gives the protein CASRGAGGDGYTF.